The next 21 T cell receptor beta chains were all read from a single sample in a study of blood T cell repertoires in COVID-19. TCRdb's table, derived via immunoSEQ multiplex PCR, lists solely in-frame clones and lacks some. Found here are about 98,000 clones, about 87% of them singletons; the top ten hold over 2.5%. The sequencing sample was made of peripheral blood. All receptors derive from a man aged 45-65 years with active or convalescent COVID-19.

CDR3 amino acids: CASSPQEDRANIQYF. DNA for the CDR3: TGCGCCAGCAGCCCTCAAGAAGACAGGGCAAACATTCAGTACTTC. The V and J genes are TRBV4-3 and TRBJ2-4; 7 nucleotides agree with TRBD1. Germline lookup yields CDR1 LGHNA and CDR2 YSLEER. The CDR3 contains 15 residues. V trimming: 4 bases; J trimming: 6 bases; junction bases outside the gene matches: 9.

The chain joins TRBV28 to TRBJ1-5; D gene uncertain. The CDR3 totals 15 residues. Trimming left V 7 bases short and J 0 bases short, with 13 bases between. Germline CDR1 and CDR2: MDHEN and SYDVKM. The CDR3 region has the DNA TGTGCCAGCAACAAAGGACGGGGTAGCAATCAGCCCCAGCATTTT. It specifies CASNKGRGSNQPQHF.

The chain combines TRBV5-1 with TRBJ2-1, with 11 bases matching TRBD1. V lost 5 bases to trimming and J lost 3 bases; unmatched junction nucleotides: 4. The CDR3 length is 15 residues. Germline loops: CDR1 SGHRS, CDR2 YFSETQ. CDR3 DNA: TGCGCCAGCAGACCGGGACAGGGGGTCTACAATGAGCAGTTCTTC. Protein: CASRPGQGVYNEQFF.

The chain employs TRBV3-1 (or the pseudogene TRBV3-2) and TRBJ1-1; 8 nucleotides align to TRBD1. The CDR3 length is 15 residues. After removal of 4 bases from V and 4 bases from J, the junction contained 8 bases not matched to a gene. Germline V gene lookup returns CDR1 LGHDT and CDR2 YNNKEL (reference sequence). The CDR3 loop reads CASSPLGQGGTEAFF. CDR3 sequence (DNA): TGTGCCAGCAGCCCCCTCGGACAGGGAGGCACTGAAGCTTTCTTT.

This chain links TRBV19 with TRBJ2-2; TRBD2 matches 13 bases. The V and J ends lost 7 bases and 3 bases, in that order; junction bases with no gene match: 5. The length of the CDR3 is 16 residues. CDR1 is LNHDA, CDR2 SQIVND, per germline (reference sequence). The CDR3 DNA reads as TGTGCCAGTACACTAGCGGGGGGGCCTTACACCGGGGAGCTGTTTTTT. Amino acid sequence: CASTLAGGPYTGELFF.

V gene TRBV10-1 combines with J gene TRBJ1-1, with 10 bases aligning to TRBD1. The J segment lost 5 bases and the V segment lost 2 bases, leaving 5 bases of the junction unmatched. Germline loops: CDR1 WNHNN, CDR2 SYGVQD (reference sequence). The CDR3 sequence is 15 residues long. CDR3 sequence: CASSERRQGATEAFF. CDR3 bases: TGCGCCAGCAGTGAGAGGCGACAGGGGGCAACTGAAGCTTTCTTT.

This sequence joins TRBV24-1 and TRBJ1-2; possible D gene TRBD1, 5 bases. This CDR3 contains 12 residues. The ends were cut back, 1 base at V and 8 bases at J, with 7 bases in the middle. Per germline, CDR1 KGHDR and CDR2 SFDVKD. CDR3 sequence (DNA): TGTGCCACCAGTGATTTTGCAGGGGGCTACACCTTC. This encodes CATSDFAGGYTF.

The chain recombines TRBV10-3 with TRBJ1-6; 7 positions match TRBD1. The ends lost 2 bases at V and 7 bases at J; junction bases unmatched: 5. CDR1 is ENHRY and CDR2 is SYGVKD in the germline V gene. The CDR3 sequence is 15 residues long. The CDR3 DNA reads as TGTGCCATCAGTGAGGACGGCAGGGGGAATTCACCCCTCCACTTT. This codes for CAISEDGRGNSPLHF.

The chain combines TRBV5-1 with TRBJ1-2; D is undetermined. This CDR3 contains 16 residues. The V gene lost 2 bases and the J gene lost 2 bases, with 16 bases spanning the gap. The germline gives CDR1 SGHRS, CDR2 YFSETQ. This CDR3 reads CASSLGDTERNYGYTF. CDR3 nucleotide sequence: TGCGCCAGCAGCTTAGGCGACACGGAAAGAAACTATGGCTACACCTTC.

This chain uses TRBV5-5 with TRBJ2-1; TRBD2 matches at 13 bases. This CDR3 spans 17 amino acids. Per germline, CDR1 SGHKS and CDR2 YYEKEE (reference sequence). Losses at the gene ends were 1 base for V and 8 bases for J; bases not matched to a gene: 9. The CDR3 loop reads CASSLSTSGGVLDEQFF. DNA of the CDR3: TGTGCCAGCAGCTTGTCAACTAGCGGGGGGGTGTTGGATGAGCAGTTCTTC.

The chain recombines TRBV19 with TRBJ1-5; 10 nucleotides match TRBD1. The V gene's germline CDR1 is LNHDA and CDR2 SQIVND (reference sequence). There are 17 residues in the CDR3. Trimming cost V 3 bases and J 6 bases; bases outside gene matches: 11. The CDR3 region is CASSIKGTGEVGQPQHF. The CDR3 DNA reads as TGTGCCAGTAGTATCAAGGGGACAGGGGAAGTCGGTCAGCCCCAGCATTTT.

The chain carries TRBV5-4 and TRBJ1-6; possible D gene TRBD1, 6 bases. The V gene's germline CDR1 is SGHNT and CDR2 YYREEE (reference sequence). V was shortened by 4 bases and J by 7 bases, with 15 bases between the two germline ends. The CDR3 length is 15 residues. The chain's CDR3 is CASSSTGLSNSPLHF. The CDR3 region has the DNA TGTGCCAGCAGCAGCACAGGGTTAAGCAATTCACCCCTCCACTTT.

The chain employs TRBV3-1 (or the pseudogene TRBV3-2) and TRBJ1-4; D uncertain. Germline CDR1 is LGHDT and CDR2 is YNNKEL (reference sequence). This CDR3 is 16 amino acids long. V lost 0 bases and J 4 bases, leaving 12 bases between the germline ends. CDR3 protein: CASSQEGSGINEKLFF. The CDR3 region has the DNA TGTGCCAGCAGCCAAGAAGGTTCGGGTATTAATGAAAAACTGTTTTTT.

V gene TRBV28 combines with J gene TRBJ1-2; no firm D call. Germline lookup yields CDR1 MDHEN and CDR2 SYDVKM. Trimming removed 4 bases from V and 4 bases from J, with 7 bases in between. CDR3 length: 12 residues. The CDR3 bases are TGTGCCAGCAGTTACGGGGTCTATGGCTACACCTTC. Its translation is CASSYGVYGYTF.

The genes are TRBV9 and TRBJ2-3; no reliable D call. Trimming removed 0 bases from V and 2 bases from J, with 10 bases in between. The length of the CDR3 is 15 residues. Germline loops: CDR1 SGDLS, CDR2 YYNGEE. The CDR3 loop reads CASSVDTANTDTQYF. The DNA for the CDR3 is TGTGCCAGCAGCGTAGATACCGCGAACACAGATACGCAGTATTTT.

The chain is built from TRBV4-1 and TRBJ2-7; D unclear. CDR1 and CDR2 from the germline V gene are MGHRA and YSYEKL. With 1 base removed from V and 8 bases from J, the gap between germline ends came to 12 bases. The CDR3 contains 13 residues. DNA of the CDR3: TGCGCCAGCAGCCAAGGGTCGGTAGAGCAGCAGTACGTC. It codes for CASSQGSVEQQYV.

The rearrangement uses TRBV6-6 and TRBJ2-2, with 11 bases matching TRBD1. CDR1 MNHNY and CDR2 SVGAGI come from the germline V gene (reference sequence). This CDR3 is 15 amino acids long. V gave up 5 bases and J gave up 4 bases; unmatched junction bases: 3. CDR3 residues: CASSGTGGSTGELFF. The CDR3 DNA is TGTGCCAGCAGTGGGACAGGGGGGTCCACCGGGGAGCTGTTTTTT.

The chain employs TRBV27 and TRBJ2-1; TRBD2 aligns across 10 bases. CDR1 is MNHEY and CDR2 is SMNVEV in the germline V gene (reference sequence). The CDR3 sequence is 14 residues long. V dropped 8 bases and J dropped 6; count of bases not matched to a gene: 7. The CDR3 spells CASRSGGAFNEQFF. The CDR3, as DNA: TGTGCCAGCCGGAGCGGGGGGGCTTTCAATGAGCAGTTCTTC.

The genes are TRBV6-5 and TRBJ2-4; the D gene is possibly TRBD2 (6 bases). V dropped 7 bases and J dropped 4 bases, with 17 bases sitting between them. This CDR3 comprises 15 residues. Germline V gives CDR1 MNHEY, CDR2 SVGAGI. The DNA for the CDR3 is TGTGCCAGCATCCCCGGGACGGGGGAAAAAAACATTCAGTACTTC. This translates into CASIPGTGEKNIQYF.

Of note for this clone: The sample has other DNA sequences that encode this CDR3 too. The rearrangement joins TRBV7-9 to TRBJ1-5; 8 nucleotides align to TRBD1. Germline CDR1 is SEHNR and CDR2 is FQNEAQ (reference sequence). The trim removed 5 bases at V and 6 bases at J, leaving 3 bases unmatched. The CDR3 covers 13 residues. As DNA, the CDR3 is TGTGCCAGCAGCCAAACAGGGGGTCAGCCCCAGCATTTT. Protein: CASSQTGGQPQHF.

The chain carries TRBV7-7 and TRBJ2-3, with TRBD1 matching over 11 bases. CDR1 is SSHAT, CDR2 FNYEAQ, per germline (reference sequence). V was clipped by 5 bases and J by 1 base; unmatched bases: 5. This CDR3 comprises 16 residues. CDR3 sequence (DNA): TGTGCCAGCAGCCCCCGGACAGGGGGCGGCACAGATACGCAGTATTTT. Amino acid sequence: CASSPRTGGGTDTQYF.